The T cell receptor beta chain under discussion was sequenced for a study of CD8+CD57+ T cells in acquired aplastic anemia. This clonotype was seen many times. This may be a read error, as it is one base from a much larger clone. Profiling of TCR beta VDJ combinations and CDR3 sequences used genomic DNA as template. TCRdb re-derived calls from the reads in MiXCR, one entry per CDR3 protein. The sample records over 150,000 distinct CDR3 sequences, about 50% being singletons. For sequencing, patients were chosen who had shown expansion of CD8+CD57+ cells by flow cytometry. Acquired aplastic anemia of severe grade affected all patients. The CDR3 sequence is 12 residues long. Germline CDR1 is MNHNS and CDR2 is SASEGT. V was cut by 4 bases and J by 3 bases, with 4 bases left in between.

The chain employs TRBV6-1 and TRBJ1-5, with no clear D. This receptor was identified in a human donor with aplastic anemia. Sequencing input: sorted CD4+, CD8+, or CD8+CD57+ T cells (not recorded which) from PBMCs. The CDR3 nucleotides read TGTGCCAGCAGTGGTAACAATCAGCCCCAGCATTTT. Translating it yields CASSGNNQPQHF.